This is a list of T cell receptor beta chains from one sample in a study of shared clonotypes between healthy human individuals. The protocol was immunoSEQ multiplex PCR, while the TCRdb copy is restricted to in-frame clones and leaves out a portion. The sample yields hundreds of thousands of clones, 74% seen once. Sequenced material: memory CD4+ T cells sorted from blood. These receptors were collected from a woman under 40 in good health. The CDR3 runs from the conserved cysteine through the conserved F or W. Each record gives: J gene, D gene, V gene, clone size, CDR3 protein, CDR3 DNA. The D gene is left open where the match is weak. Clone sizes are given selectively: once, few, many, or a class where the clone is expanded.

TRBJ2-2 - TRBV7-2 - CASSSYLAGELFF TGTGCCAGCAGCTCGTATTTGGCCGGGGAGCTGTTTTTT
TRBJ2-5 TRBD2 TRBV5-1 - CASSSGLAGVNSETQYF TGCGCCAGCAGCTCAGGACTAGCGGGAGTTAATTCGGAGACCCAGTACTTC
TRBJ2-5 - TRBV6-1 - CASSETLAKTQYF TGTGCCAGCAGTGAGACCTTGGCCAAGACCCAGTACTTC
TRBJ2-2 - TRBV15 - CATRLDYTNTGELFF TGTGCCACCAGGTTGGACTACACGAACACCGGGGAGCTGTTTTTT
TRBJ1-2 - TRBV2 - CASSENRPYGYTF TGTGCCAGCAGTGAGAACAGGCCCTATGGCTACACCTTC
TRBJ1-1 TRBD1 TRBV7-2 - CASRGQGWVSEAFF TGTGCCAGCAGGGGACAGGGTTGGGTTTCTGAAGCTTTCTTT
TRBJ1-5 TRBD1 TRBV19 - CASSGNRGAQPQHF TGTGCCAGTAGTGGCAACAGGGGAGCACAGCCCCAGCATTTT
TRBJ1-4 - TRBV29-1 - CSVEDGGATNEKLFF TGCAGCGTTGAAGACGGGGGGGCAACTAATGAAAAACTGTTTTTT
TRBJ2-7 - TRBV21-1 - CASSNKPGLAGTYEQYF TGTGCCAGCAGCAACAAGCCGGGACTAGCGGGAACCTACGAGCAGTACTTC
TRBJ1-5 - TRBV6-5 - CASSTGTGEAQHF TGTGCCAGCAGCACCGGGACGGGGGAGGCCCAGCATTTT
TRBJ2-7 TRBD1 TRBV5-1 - CASSAKGQGRYYEQYF TGCGCCAGCAGCGCAAAGGGACAGGGGCGCTACTACGAGCAGTACTTC
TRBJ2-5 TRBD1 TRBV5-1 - CASSLGGQGRTETQYF TGCGCCAGCAGCTTGGGGGGACAGGGAAGGACCGAGACCCAGTACTTC
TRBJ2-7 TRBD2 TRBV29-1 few CSVGPSGSYEQYF TGCAGCGTTGGTCCTAGCGGCTCCTACGAGCAGTACTTC
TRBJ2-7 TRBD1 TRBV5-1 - CASSLAPGTDIYEQYF TGCGCCAGCAGCTTGGCCCCCGGGACAGACATCTACGAGCAGTACTTC
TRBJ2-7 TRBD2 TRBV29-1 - CSVGLAESSYEQYF TGCAGCGTTGGACTAGCGGAGAGCTCCTACGAGCAGTACTTC
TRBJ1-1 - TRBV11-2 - CASSPRGHHTNTEAFF TGTGCCAGCAGCCCGCGGGGCCATCATACGAACACTGAAGCTTTCTTT
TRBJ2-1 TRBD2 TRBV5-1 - CASRGGLAGGSSYNEQFF TGCGCCAGCAGAGGGGGACTAGCGGGAGGGAGCTCCTACAATGAGCAGTTCTTC
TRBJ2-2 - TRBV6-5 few CASSYRLPGELFF TGTGCCAGCAGTTACCGTCTGCCCGGGGAGCTGTTTTTT
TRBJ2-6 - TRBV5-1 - CASSLEGHYSGANVLTF TGCGCCAGCAGCCTAGAGGGACACTACTCTGGGGCCAACGTCCTGACTTTC
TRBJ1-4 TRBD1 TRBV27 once CASSLSGTGYEKLFF TGTGCCAGCAGTTTATCCGGGACAGGGTATGAAAAACTGTTTTTT
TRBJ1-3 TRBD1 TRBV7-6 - CASSPGQLVDTIYF TGTGCCAGCAGCCCGGGACAGTTAGTAGACACCATATATTTT
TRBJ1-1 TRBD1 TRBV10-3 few CAINRDSWNTEAFF TGTGCCATCAACAGGGACAGTTGGAACACTGAAGCTTTCTTT
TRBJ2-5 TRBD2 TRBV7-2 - CASSHRVAGGKETQYF TGTGCCAGCAGCCATAGGGTAGCGGGAGGGAAAGAGACCCAGTACTTC
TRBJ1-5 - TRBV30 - CAWSARHPNQPQHF TGTGCCTGGAGTGCAAGGCACCCCAATCAGCCCCAGCATTTT